The following is a TCR beta chain sequence with its context. This sample was included in a study of shared clonotypes between healthy human individuals. TCRdb's table, derived via immunoSEQ multiplex PCR, lists solely in-frame clones and lacks some. The sample lists some 1,100,000 clones, about 84% occurring once. There are 16 residues in the CDR3. The germline CDR1 and CDR2 sequences are LGHNA and YSLEER. V lost 3 bases and J lost 2, with 17 bases in between. This chain links TRBV4-3 with TRBJ2-7; TRBD1 or TRBD2 may be the D gene (5 bases each). The sample was memory CD4+ T cells from PBMCs. Stated subset: CD45RA-negative fraction. This sequence originates from a young man in good health. Some clones in this sample may be carry-over from other donors' samples. As DNA, the CDR3 is TGCGCCAGCAGCCAGCAACAGGCACTAGACCCCTACGAGCAGTACTTC. Residues: CASSQQQALDPYEQYF.